Presented here are 14 T cell receptor beta chains from one specimen sequenced in a study of OX40 agonist ivuxolimab in advanced cancers. Library prep was done by the immunoSEQ multiplex PCR assay. TCRdb limited this immuneACCESS table to in-frame rearrangements with V and J called. A share of clones is missing; checked studies link under half to unresolved V genes, and the rest is unexplained. This sample is represented by just under 55,000 clones; around 80% of them were singletons. The ten largest account for less than 4.5% of the sample. The sequenced sample was CD4+ or CD8+ T cells sorted from blood, obtained in a trial of the OX40 agonist ivuxolimab. The receptors here all came from an adult with an advanced solid tumor such as melanoma, head and neck, liver or kidney cancer.

V and J are TRBV7-2 and TRBJ1-6; tentatively, D is TRBD1 (6 bases). Germline V gene data show CDR1 as SGHTA and CDR2 as FQGNSA. This CDR3 has 13 residues. The V end lost 4 bases, the J end lost 7 bases, and 8 bases lay between the germline ends. CDR3 nucleotide sequence: TGTGCCAGCAGCTCTACAGGGAATTCACCCCTCCACTTT. It specifies CASSSTGNSPLHF.

The chain combines TRBV5-8 with TRBJ1-4; D not certain. The V and J ends lost 4 bases and 6 bases respectively, with 13 bases between them. There are 14 residues in the CDR3. Germline V gene data show CDR1 as SGHTS and CDR2 as YDEGEE. This CDR3 reads CASSPTSGHEKLFF. The CDR3 DNA reads TGTGCCAGCAGCCCGACAAGCGGTCATGAAAAACTGTTTTTT. The whole variable domain, remainder taken from reference TRBV5-8 and TRBJ1-4, is EAGVTQSPTHLIKTRGQQATLRCSPISGHTSVYWYQQALGLGLQFLLWYDEGEERNRGNFPPRFSGRQFPNYSSELNVNALELEDSALYLCASSPTSGHEKLFFGSGTQLSVL.

The rearrangement links TRBV28 to TRBJ2-5; D possibly uses TRBD1 or TRBD2 (5 bases each). This CDR3 has 14 amino acids. Germline loops: CDR1 MDHEN, CDR2 SYDVKM. V lost 4 bases, J lost 5 bases, and 14 bases lay in between. CDR3 in amino acids: CASSWTRGTETQYF. The CDR3 bases are TGTGCCAGCAGTTGGACCCGGGGCACGGAGACCCAGTACTTC.

The rearrangement uses TRBV6-1 and TRBJ1-5; 7 bases line up with TRBD1. This CDR3 comprises 14 residues. J lost 3 bases, V lost 6 bases, and 5 bases had no gene match. Germline values: CDR1 MNHNS, CDR2 SASEGT. In DNA, the CDR3 is TGTGCCAGCAGCCAGACAGGGTTCAATCAGCCCCAGCATTTT. Translating it yields CASSQTGFNQPQHF.

V and J are TRBV19 and TRBJ1-5, with D perhaps matching TRBD1 (5 bases). This CDR3 comprises 15 residues. The germline gives CDR1 LNHDA, CDR2 SQIVND (reference sequence). Between the trimmed V and J ends, which lost 4 bases and 2 bases, there was a span of 12 bases. The CDR3 DNA sequence: TGTGCCAGTAGTACCGGGACGGGGGGCAATCAGCCCCAGCATTTT. It yields the protein CASSTGTGGNQPQHF.

The rearrangement joins TRBV14 to TRBJ1-1; D unclear. Between the trimmed V and J ends, which lost 4 bases and 1 base, there was a span of 16 bases. Per germline, CDR1 SGHDN and CDR2 FVKESK. CDR3 size: 16 residues. The CDR3 is CASSRATGVRNTEAFF. The CDR3 bases are TGTGCCAGCAGCCGAGCCACTGGGGTTCGGAACACTGAAGCTTTCTTT.

The chain links TRBV19 to TRBJ2-1; TRBD2 matches at 7 bases. The J segment lost 4 bases and the V segment lost 8 bases, leaving 11 bases of the junction unmatched. CDR3 length equals 15 residues. Germline V gene lookup returns CDR1 LNHDA and CDR2 SQIVND (reference sequence). Here the CDR3 DNA reads TGTGCCAGTGGGTTAGCGGCGGGGGTATACAATGAGCAGTTCTTC. It translates to CASGLAAGVYNEQFF.

The chain combines TRBV5-8 with TRBJ2-7; TRBD1 matches at 9 bases. This CDR3 is built from 16 residues. After removal of 4 bases from V and 1 base from J, the junction contained 9 bases not matched to a gene. The germline V gene encodes CDR1 SGHTS and CDR2 YDEGEE. The CDR3 protein is CASSLTGDRVSYEQYF. CDR3 coding DNA: TGTGCCAGCAGCCTCACCGGGGACAGGGTGTCCTACGAGCAGTACTTC.

CDR3 in DNA: TGTGCAAGTCGCTGCACACAGGACGATCAGCCCCAGCATTTT. It is translated as CASRCTQDDQPQHF. V usage is TRBV12-2 and J usage is TRBJ1-5; TRBD1 is taken as the D call from the table, unchecked against the DNA. TRBV12-2 is annotated as a pseudogene. CDR3 size: 14 residues.

This chain links TRBV30 with TRBJ1-1; D ambiguous. V lost 8 bases and J 4 bases, leaving 11 bases between the germline ends. Germline V lookup: CDR1 GTSNPN, CDR2 SVGIG (reference sequence). The CDR3 has 11 amino acids. The CDR3 DNA reads TGTGCCCGAGAACGTGGCACTGAAGCTTTCTTT. It is translated as CARERGTEAFF.

This clone showed up just a few times. The chain is built from TRBV2 and TRBJ2-1; no clear D. The CDR3 spans 13 residues. V was cut by 5 bases and J by 6 bases, with 11 bases left in between. Germline V CDR1 and CDR2: SNHLY, FYNNEI. The CDR3 loop is CASSPQDLNEQFF. CDR3 in DNA: TGTGCCAGCAGTCCCCAAGACCTCAATGAGCAGTTCTTC.

V gene TRBV5-1 combines with J gene TRBJ2-3; 8 nucleotides match TRBD2. With V trimmed by 1 base and J by 4 bases, 8 bases remained unmatched. This CDR3 region has 16 residues. CDR1 is SGHRS, CDR2 YFSETQ, per germline. Here the CDR3 reads CASSLRSGSGADTQYF. The CDR3 bases are TGCGCCAGCAGCTTGCGGAGCGGGAGTGGCGCAGATACGCAGTATTTT.

V usage is TRBV7-9 and J usage is TRBJ2-1; unclear D gene. V was trimmed by 1 base and J by 10 bases, leaving 8 bases between them. Germline CDR1 is SEHNR and CDR2 is FQNEAQ (reference sequence). This CDR3 comprises 12 residues. CDR3 sequence reads: CASSLVVGEQFF. The CDR3 DNA is TGTGCCAGCAGCTTAGTTGTGGGGGAGCAGTTCTTC. The entire variable domain, with the rest obtained from reference TRBV7-9 and TRBJ2-1, is as follows: DTGVSQNPRHKITKRGQNVTFRCDPISEHNRLYWYRQTLGQGPEFLTYFQNEAQLEKSRLLSDRFSAERPKGSFSTLEIQRTEQGDSAMYLCASSLVVGEQFFGPGTRLTVL.

V gene TRBV6-6 combines with J gene TRBJ1-1; tentative D call: TRBD1 (5 bases). CDR3 length equals 13 residues. Per the germline V gene, CDR1 is MNHNY and CDR2 is SVGAGI (reference sequence). Trimming pared 9 bases from V and 0 bases from J, leaving 11 bases between. CDR3 amino acids: CASIQALNTEAFF. The CDR3 DNA sequence: TGTGCCAGTATACAGGCTTTGAACACTGAAGCTTTCTTT.